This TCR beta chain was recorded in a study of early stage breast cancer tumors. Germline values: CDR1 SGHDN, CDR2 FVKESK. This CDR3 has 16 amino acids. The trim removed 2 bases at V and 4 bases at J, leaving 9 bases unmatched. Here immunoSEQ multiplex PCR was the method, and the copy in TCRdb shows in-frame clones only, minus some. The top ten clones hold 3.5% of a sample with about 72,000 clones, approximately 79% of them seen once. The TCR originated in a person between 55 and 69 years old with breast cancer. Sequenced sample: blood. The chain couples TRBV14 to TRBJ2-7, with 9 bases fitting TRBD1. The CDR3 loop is CASSQYPGTGRYEQYF. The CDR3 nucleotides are TGTGCCAGCAGCCAATATCCCGGGACAGGGAGGTACGAGCAGTACTTC.